This T cell receptor (beta chain) was recovered during a study of a mutant IDH1 vaccine in newly diagnosed glioma. Looking at the study overall: Eight vaccine doses were administered to patients at weeks 1, 3, 5, 7, 11, 15, 19 and 23. Patients got their first vaccination 4-6 weeks after radiotherapy alone, or with temozolomide cycles.

Germline lookup yields CDR1 SNHLY and CDR2 FYNNEI. The CDR3 runs to 18 residues. Trimming shortened V by 5 bases and J by 7 bases, and 27 bases separated the two germline ends. Time point meaning: week 11, during vaccination. The study gave 300 ug of mutant IDH1 20-mer peptide per vaccine dose, with topical imiquimod. Clones were sequenced by immunoSEQ multiplex PCR, and TCRdb holds only the in-frame ones, with some missing. The sample includes around 40,000 clones, roughly 84% of them seen just once. Details on this clone: The antigen is not known.

The sequences come from PBMCs, collected from a glioma patient whose treatment included an IDH1 peptide vaccine. The gene calls are TRBV2 and TRBJ1-5; D may be TRBD1 (6 bases). This TCR came from a man between 35 and 55 years old with glioma. In nucleotides, the CDR3 is TGTGCCAGCAGTCGTCCGACAGGCTCTGGCAGAAATGGACAGCCCCAGCATTTT. Amino acid sequence: CASSRPTGSGRNGQPQHF.